These T cell receptor beta chains were read from a single sample in a study of control samples from healthy donors and cancer patients. Using immunoSEQ multiplex PCR, the repertoire was profiled, and TCRdb retains in-frame clones only, with some absent. The sample gives 150,000 to 200,000 clones, about 90% of which show up once; about 1.4% is in the top ten. The sequenced sample was blood. Receptor source: a woman between 45 and 60 years old in good health. Both conserved end residues are trimmed from each CDR3.

V gene	J gene	CDR3 protein
TRBV28	TRBJ1-3	ASSPSGTGIGNTIY
TRBV6-2/TRBV6-3	TRBJ1-2	ASSYVGIYGYT
TRBV28	TRBJ1-1	ASSFLPVNTEAF
TRBV18	TRBJ1-3	ASSQGISGNTIY
TRBV5-1	TRBJ2-5	ASSLGQGETQY
TRBV19	TRBJ1-2	ASNAGGTWGYT
TRBV29-1	TRBJ2-3	SVEDGTSGRSYSTDTQY
TRBV5-1	TRBJ2-1	ASSQGAGGVNEQF
TRBV7-6	TRBJ1-3	ASSNLGDSANTIY
TRBV9	TRBJ2-3	ASSERDRTDTQY
TRBV15	TRBJ1-1	ATSRMGTAMNTEAF
TRBV7-8	TRBJ1-4	ASSLQGTVNEKLF
TRBV9	TRBJ1-2	ASSVGGASIDGYT
TRBV6-1	TRBJ1-2	ASSDTGQGAGGYT
TRBV10-3	TRBJ1-3	AINEGYEDTIY
TRBV5-4	TRBJ1-3	ASSLPDRDGNTIY
TRBV19	TRBJ2-5	ATSPRGQETQY
TRBV5-1	TRBJ2-1	ASSLDQVRGAYNEQF
TRBV4-3	TRBJ2-7	ASSQDWGRAGTYEQY
TRBV2	TRBJ2-3	ASSQALDTQY
TRBV6-6	TRBJ1-2	ASSSLEGASGYT
TRBV3-1/TRBV3-2	TRBJ2-5	ASSQGLAGGRATQY
TRBV20-1	TRBJ2-1	SVERGNEQF
TRBV4-1	TRBJ1-4	ASRGQGAGLGSNEKLF
TRBV11-3	TRBJ1-1	ASSPGVWGDTEAF
TRBV3-1/TRBV3-2	TRBJ1-1	ASSQELGTEAF
TRBV2	TRBJ2-2	ASSEVPSPGELF
TRBV12-5	TRBJ2-1	ASGFQEGDEQF
TRBV19	TRBJ2-3	ASSSPPGGGRDTQY
TRBV5-6	TRBJ2-1	ASSLAAEQF
TRBV5-5	TRBJ1-3	ASSLLRGRAGNTIY
TRBV3-1/TRBV3-2	TRBJ2-6	ASSPPQGSVVLT
TRBV27	TRBJ2-1	ASSLGGGVNEQF
TRBV5-8	TRBJ1-5	ASSRGTGSNQPQH
TRBV9	TRBJ1-3	ASSVFGRGGNTIY
TRBV5-8	TRBJ1-4	ASSLAITLATNEKLF
TRBV29-1	TRBJ2-7	SVDGGRPYEQY